This TCR beta chain was captured in a study of shared clonotypes between healthy human individuals. General study findings and limits: Only blood underwent sampling, and tissue repertoires likely differ.

As regards this clone: Its antigen is not known.

V trimming: 7 bases; J trimming: 7 bases; junction bases outside the gene matches: 8. The CDR3 has 14 residues. Germline CDR1 reads MNHNS; CDR2 reads SASEGT. Investigators spread the genomic DNA of each subset evenly over several immunoSEQ plates. Clones were read by immunoSEQ multiplex PCR, and TCRdb kept only the in-frame ones, dropping some. Among about 610,000 clones listed, 97% were seen once. Sequenced material: naive CD4+ T cells sorted from blood. Subset in this sample: CD45RA+ positively selected. This TCR was recovered from a woman aged 25 to 39 in good health. The chain recombines TRBV6-1 with TRBJ1-5; TRBD1 aligns across 9 bases. The CDR3 region has the DNA TGTGCCAGCACCGCGACAGGGGGGGGCCAGCCCCAGCATTTT. This translates into CASTATGGGQPQHF.